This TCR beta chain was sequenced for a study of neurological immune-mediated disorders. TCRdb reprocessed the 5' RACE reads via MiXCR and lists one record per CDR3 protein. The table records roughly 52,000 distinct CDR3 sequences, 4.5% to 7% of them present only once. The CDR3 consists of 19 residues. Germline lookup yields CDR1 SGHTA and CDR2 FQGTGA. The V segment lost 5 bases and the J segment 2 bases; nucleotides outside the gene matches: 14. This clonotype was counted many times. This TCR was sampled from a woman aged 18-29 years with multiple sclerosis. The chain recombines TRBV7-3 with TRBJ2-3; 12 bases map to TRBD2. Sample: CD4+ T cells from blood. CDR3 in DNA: TGTGCCAGCAGCCCAAAAGGCGGACTAGCGGGGAGACACACAGATACGCAGTATTTT. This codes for CASSPKGGLAGRHTDTQYF.